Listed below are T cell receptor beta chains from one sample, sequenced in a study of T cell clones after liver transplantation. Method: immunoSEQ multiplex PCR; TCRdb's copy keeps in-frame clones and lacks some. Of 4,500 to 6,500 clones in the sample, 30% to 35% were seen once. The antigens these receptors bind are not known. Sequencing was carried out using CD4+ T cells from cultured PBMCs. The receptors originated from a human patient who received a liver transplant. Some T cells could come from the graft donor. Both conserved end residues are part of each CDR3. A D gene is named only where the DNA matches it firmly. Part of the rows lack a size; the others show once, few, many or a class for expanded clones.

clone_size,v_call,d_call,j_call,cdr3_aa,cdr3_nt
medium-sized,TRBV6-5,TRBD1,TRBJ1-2,CASSISGQGGGYTF,TGTGCCAGCAGTATAAGCGGACAGGGAGGCGGCTACACCTTC
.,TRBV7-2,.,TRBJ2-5,CASSLTIGGAGETQYF,TGTGCCAGCAGCTTAACTATCGGTGGGGCAGGAGAGACCCAGTACTTC
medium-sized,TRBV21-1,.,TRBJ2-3,CASSKVPRDTQYF,TGTGCCAGCAGCAAAGTTCCACGAGATACGCAGTATTTT
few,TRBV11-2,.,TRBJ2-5,CASSLVSETQYF,TGTGCCAGCAGCTTAGTTAGCGAGACCCAGTACTTC
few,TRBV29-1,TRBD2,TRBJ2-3,CSAPRGGLTDTQYF,TGCAGCGCCCCCCGGGGGGGGCTCACAGATACGCAGTATTTT
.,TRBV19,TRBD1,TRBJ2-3,CASRDRAADTQYF,TGTGCCAGCAGGGACAGGGCTGCAGATACGCAGTATTTT
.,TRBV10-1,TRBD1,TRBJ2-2,CASSGQGAAGELFF,TGCGCCAGCAGTGGACAGGGGGCTGCCGGGGAGCTGTTTTTT
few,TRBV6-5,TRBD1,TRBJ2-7,CASSTAGTGGYEQYF,TGTGCCAGCAGCACCGCCGGGACAGGGGGCTACGAGCAGTACTTC
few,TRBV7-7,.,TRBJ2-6,CASSYLPKCHKSRANVLTF,TGTGCCAGCAGCTACCTACCTAAGTGCCACAAAAGTCGGGCCAACGTCCTGACTTTC
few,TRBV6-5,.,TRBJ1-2,CASGREVESYGYTF,TGTGCCAGCGGCAGGGAGGTTGAATCCTATGGCTACACCTTC
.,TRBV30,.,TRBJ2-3,CAWNRGGTDTQYF,TGTGCCTGGAACAGGGGAGGGACAGATACGCAGTATTTT
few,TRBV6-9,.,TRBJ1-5,CASSRQWGQPQHF,TGTGCCAGCAGTCGACAGTGGGGGCAGCCCCAGCATTTT
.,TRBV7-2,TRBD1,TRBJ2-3,CASSRQGVATDTQYF,TGTGCCAGCAGCCGCCAGGGGGTCGCCACAGATACGCAGTATTTT
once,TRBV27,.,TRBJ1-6,CASSFSQVYSPLHF,TGTGCCAGCAGTTTTAGCCAGGTGTATTCACCCCTCCACTTT
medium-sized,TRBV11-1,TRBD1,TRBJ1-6,CASRTGGSPLHF,TGTGCCAGCAGGACAGGGGGCTCACCCCTCCACTTT
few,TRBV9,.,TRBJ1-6,CASSDNRAGNSPLHF,TGTGCCAGCAGCGATAACAGGGCTGGGAATTCACCCCTCCACTTT
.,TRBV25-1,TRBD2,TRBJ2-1,CASSDKLAGERGGEQFF,TGTGCCAGCAGTGACAAACTAGCGGGAGAGAGAGGCGGTGAGCAGTTCTTC
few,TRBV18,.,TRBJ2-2,CASSPANTGELFF,TGTGCCAGCTCACCGGCGAACACCGGGGAGCTGTTTTTT
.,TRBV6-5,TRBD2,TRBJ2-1,CASSYKLAGGGEQFF,TGTGCCAGCAGTTACAAACTAGCGGGGGGGGGTGAGCAGTTCTTC
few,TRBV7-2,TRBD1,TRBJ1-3,CASRLQGGNTIYF,TGTGCCAGCAGGCTACAGGGGGGAAACACCATATATTTT
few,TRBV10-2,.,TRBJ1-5,CASRAGDGGTRNQPQHF,TGCGCCAGCAGAGCAGGGGATGGCGGGACCCGCAATCAGCCCCAGCATTTT
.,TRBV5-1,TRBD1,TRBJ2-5,CASSFGQDQETQYF,TGCGCCAGCAGCTTCGGACAGGACCAAGAGACCCAGTACTTC
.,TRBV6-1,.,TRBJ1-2,CASRTDRNYGYTF,TGTGCCAGCAGAACAGACAGGAACTATGGCTACACCTTC
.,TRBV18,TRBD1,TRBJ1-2,CASSREEGAYGYTF,TGTGCCAGCTCACGGGAAGAGGGGGCCTATGGCTACACCTTC
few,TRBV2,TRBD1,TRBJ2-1,CASRADRGNYNEQFF,TGTGCCAGCAGAGCAGACAGGGGCAACTACAATGAGCAGTTCTTC
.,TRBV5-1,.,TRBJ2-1,CASSFGYNEQFF,TGCGCCAGCAGCTTTGGGTACAATGAGCAGTTCTTC
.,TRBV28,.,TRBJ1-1,CASRGRPEAFF,TGTGCCAGCAGAGGGAGACCTGAAGCTTTCTTT
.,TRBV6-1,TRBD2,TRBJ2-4,CASNKESGGGNIQYF,TGTGCCAGCAACAAAGAGTCGGGAGGAGGAAACATTCAGTACTTC
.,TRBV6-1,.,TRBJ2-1,CASSEGGDRSVRFF,TGTGCCAGCAGTGAAGGGGGGGATCGCAGCGTCCGATTCTTC
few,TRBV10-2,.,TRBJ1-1,CASSIQGSNTEAFF,TGCGCCAGCAGTATACAGGGATCGAACACTGAAGCTTTCTTT
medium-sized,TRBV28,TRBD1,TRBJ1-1,CASSPLGTGSTEAFF,TGTGCCAGCAGTCCTCTTGGGACAGGGAGCACTGAAGCTTTCTTT
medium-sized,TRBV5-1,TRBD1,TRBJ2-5,CASSGNRGRIETQYF,TGCGCCAGCAGCGGAAACAGGGGGCGGATAGAGACCCAGTACTTC
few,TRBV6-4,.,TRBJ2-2,CASSDGWGSPRLFF,TGTGCCAGCAGTGACGGATGGGGCAGCCCACGGCTGTTTTTT
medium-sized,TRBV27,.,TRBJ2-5,CASSSTSFRARETQYF,TGTGCCAGCAGTTCCACCTCATTCCGGGCACGGGAGACCCAGTACTTC
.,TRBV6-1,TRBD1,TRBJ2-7,CASSNPQTGAYEQYF,TGTGCCAGCAGTAACCCGCAGACAGGGGCCTACGAGCAGTACTTC
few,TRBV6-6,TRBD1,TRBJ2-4,CASSLGTGNIQYF,TGTGCCAGCAGTCTCGGGACAGGGAACATTCAGTACTTC
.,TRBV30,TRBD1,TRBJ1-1,CASDRGLYDTEAFF,TGTGCCTCGGACAGGGGTTTGTACGACACTGAAGCTTTCTTT
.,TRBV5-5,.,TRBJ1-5,CASSLGSGAGNQPQHF,TGTGCCAGCAGCTTAGGTTCAGGGGCAGGCAATCAGCCCCAGCATTTT
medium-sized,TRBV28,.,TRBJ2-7,CASSFPLAPYEQYF,TGTGCCAGCAGTTTCCCACTAGCCCCCTACGAGCAGTACTTC
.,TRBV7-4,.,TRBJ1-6,CASSLGGQVSPLHF,TGTGCCAGCAGCTTAGGCGGCCAGGTCTCTCCCCTCCACTTT
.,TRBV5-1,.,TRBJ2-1,CASSLSGGAYNEQFF,TGCGCCAGCAGCTTGTCCGGGGGCGCCTACAATGAGCAGTTCTTC
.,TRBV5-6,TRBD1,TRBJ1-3,CASSPTRTGGNTIYF,TGTGCCAGCAGCCCGACCCGGACAGGGGGGAACACCATATATTTT
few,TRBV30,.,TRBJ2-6,CAWKAVRSGANVLTF,TGTGCCTGGAAGGCTGTGAGAAGTGGGGCCAACGTCCTGACTTTC
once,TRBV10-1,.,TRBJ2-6,CASSRIAQSRANVLTF,TGCGCCAGCAGTCGGATCGCACAAAGTCGGGCCAACGTCCTGACTTTC
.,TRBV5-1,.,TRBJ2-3,CASSMGLPGLNTRRDKDTQYF,TGCGCCAGCAGCATGGGGTTACCGGGACTTAATACGCGGCGGGACAAAGATACGCAGTATTTT
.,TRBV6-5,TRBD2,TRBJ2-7,CASSERGGGYEQYF,TGTGCCAGCAGTGAACGCGGGGGTGGGTACGAGCAGTACTTC
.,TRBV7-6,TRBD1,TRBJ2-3,CASSTFETGGATDTQYF,TGTGCCAGCAGCACCTTTGAGACAGGGGGCGCCACAGATACGCAGTATTTT
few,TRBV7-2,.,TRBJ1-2,CASSLVGQAPTAHGYTF,TGTGCCAGCAGCTTAGTAGGGCAGGCCCCCACAGCCCATGGCTACACCTTC
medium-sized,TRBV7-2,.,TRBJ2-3,CASSFESQAAGTDTQYF,TGTGCCAGCAGCTTTGAGTCCCAAGCAGCCGGCACAGATACGCAGTATTTT
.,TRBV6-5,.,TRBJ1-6,CASSYKFAPLHF,TGTGCCAGCAGTTACAAGTTCGCACCCCTCCACTTT
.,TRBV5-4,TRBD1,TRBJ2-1,CASSQDAGTGANEQFF,TGTGCCAGCAGCCAGGATGCCGGGACAGGGGCCAATGAGCAGTTCTTC
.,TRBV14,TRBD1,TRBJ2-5,CASSQGDRGRLETQYF,TGTGCCAGCAGCCAAGGCGACAGGGGGCGCTTGGAGACCCAGTACTTC
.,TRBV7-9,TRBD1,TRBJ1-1,CASSLTGFTEAFF,TGTGCCAGCAGCTTGACAGGGTTCACTGAAGCTTTCTTT
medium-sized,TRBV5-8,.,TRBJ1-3,CASSLRGHPIYF,TGTGCCAGCAGCTTACGGGGCCATCCCATATATTTT
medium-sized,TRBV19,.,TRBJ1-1,CASSRPGIGTEAFF,TGTGCCAGTAGTAGGCCAGGGATAGGCACTGAAGCTTTCTTT